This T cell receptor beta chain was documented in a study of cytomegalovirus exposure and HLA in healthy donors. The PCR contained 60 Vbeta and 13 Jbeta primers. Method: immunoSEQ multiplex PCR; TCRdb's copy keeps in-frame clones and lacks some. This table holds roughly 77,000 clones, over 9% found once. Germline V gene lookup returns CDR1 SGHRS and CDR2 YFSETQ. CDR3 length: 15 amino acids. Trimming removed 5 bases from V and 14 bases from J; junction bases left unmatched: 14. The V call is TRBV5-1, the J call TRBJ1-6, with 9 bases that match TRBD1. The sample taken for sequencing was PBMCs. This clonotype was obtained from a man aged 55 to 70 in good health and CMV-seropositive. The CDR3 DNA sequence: TGCGCCAGCAGGCCAGTCCCGGGACAGGGATTGGCCCTCCACTTT. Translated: CASRPVPGQGLALHF.